Below are 4 T cell receptor beta chains sequenced from a single sample in a study of blood T cell repertoires in COVID-19. TCRdb keeps only in-frame clones here, not all; method: immunoSEQ multiplex PCR. This sample has about 50,000 clones, with about 83% found just once. Sequenced sample: peripheral blood. Receptor source: a man in his sixties or seventies with active COVID-19.

The genes are TRBV5-8 and TRBJ1-5; TRBD1 matches at 11 bases. J lost 6 bases, V lost 0 bases, and 5 bases had no gene match. CDR3 length: 16 residues. The germline CDR1 and CDR2 sequences are SGHTS and YDEGEE. The CDR3 bases are TGTGCCAGCAGCTTGGGGACAGGGGGCATGGGTCAGCCCCAGCATTTT. Protein: CASSLGTGGMGQPQHF.

The V gene is TRBV4-2, the J gene TRBJ1-1; the D is unclear. The CDR3 loop spans 14 amino acids. Looked up from germline, CDR1 is LGHNA and CDR2 is YNFKEQ. The V end was cut by 1 base, the J end by 1 base, with 7 bases between. This chain's CDR3 is CASSQVPGNTEAFF. The CDR3 coding sequence is TGTGCCAGCAGCCAAGTTCCAGGGAACACTGAAGCTTTCTTT.

With regard to this clone: Other DNA sequences in this sample translate to the same CDR3. This chain connects TRBV4-3 to TRBJ1-4; 7 nucleotides align to TRBD1. CDR3 length: 16 amino acids. Per the germline V gene, CDR1 is LGHNA and CDR2 is YSLEER. The junction had 5 bases not matched to a gene; V was cut back by 0 bases and J by 4 bases. The CDR3 region has the DNA TGCGCCAGCAGCCAAGATGGAGGGACAGTTAATGAAAAACTGTTTTTT. Its protein is CASSQDGGTVNEKLFF.

The V gene is TRBV5-1, the J gene TRBJ2-3, with D perhaps matching TRBD1 (5 bases). CDR1 and CDR2 from the germline V gene are SGHRS and YFSETQ. Trimming took 0 bases from V and 6 from J, leaving 11 bases between them. The CDR3 contains 14 residues. The CDR3 here is CASSLEGWVDTQYF. In DNA, the CDR3 is TGCGCCAGCAGCTTGGAGGGGTGGGTGGATACGCAGTATTTT.